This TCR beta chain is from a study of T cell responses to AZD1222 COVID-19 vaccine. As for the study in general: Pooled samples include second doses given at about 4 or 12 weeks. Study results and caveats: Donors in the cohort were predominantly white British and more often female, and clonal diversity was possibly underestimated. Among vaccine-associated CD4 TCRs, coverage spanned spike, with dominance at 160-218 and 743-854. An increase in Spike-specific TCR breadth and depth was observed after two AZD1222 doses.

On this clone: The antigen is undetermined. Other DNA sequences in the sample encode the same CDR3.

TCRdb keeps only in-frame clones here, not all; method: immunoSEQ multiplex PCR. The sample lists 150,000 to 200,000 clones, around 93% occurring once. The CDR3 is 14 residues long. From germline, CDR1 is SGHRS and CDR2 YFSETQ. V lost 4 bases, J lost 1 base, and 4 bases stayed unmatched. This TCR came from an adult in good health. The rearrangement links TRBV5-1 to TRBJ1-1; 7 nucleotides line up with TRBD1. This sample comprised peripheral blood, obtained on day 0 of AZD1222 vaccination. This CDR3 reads CASSLGTANTEAFF. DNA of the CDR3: TGCGCCAGCAGCCTCGGGACAGCGAACACTGAAGCTTTCTTT.